Included here is one T cell receptor beta chain sequence, with context. Its antigen is unidentified. Sequenced by immunoSEQ multiplex PCR; TCRdb stores in-frame clones only, minus some. Of 96,000 or so clones in the sample, roughly 90% were seen once. These data come from a study of T cell responses to AZD1222 COVID-19 vaccine. Study in general: It was second doses at about 4 or about 12 weeks that were pooled. The study's findings and limits: Spike-specific TCR breadth and depth went up after people got two AZD1222 doses. The study found vaccine-associated CD4 TCRs spanning spike, dominant at 160-218 and 743-854. Possibly, clonal diversity was underestimated; donors were largely white British and included more females.

Germline loops: CDR1 LGHNA, CDR2 YNFKEQ. The V gene lost 4 bases and the J gene lost 4 bases, with 10 bases spanning the gap. The CDR3 sequence is 14 residues long. The sequenced sample was peripheral blood, obtained on day 0 of AZD1222 vaccination. The TCR comes from an adult in good health. V and J are TRBV4-2 and TRBJ1-4, with D unclear. CDR3 nucleotide sequence: TGTGCCAGCAGCCTGGTAACAATTAATGAAAAACTGTTTTTT. Its protein product is CASSLVTINEKLFF.